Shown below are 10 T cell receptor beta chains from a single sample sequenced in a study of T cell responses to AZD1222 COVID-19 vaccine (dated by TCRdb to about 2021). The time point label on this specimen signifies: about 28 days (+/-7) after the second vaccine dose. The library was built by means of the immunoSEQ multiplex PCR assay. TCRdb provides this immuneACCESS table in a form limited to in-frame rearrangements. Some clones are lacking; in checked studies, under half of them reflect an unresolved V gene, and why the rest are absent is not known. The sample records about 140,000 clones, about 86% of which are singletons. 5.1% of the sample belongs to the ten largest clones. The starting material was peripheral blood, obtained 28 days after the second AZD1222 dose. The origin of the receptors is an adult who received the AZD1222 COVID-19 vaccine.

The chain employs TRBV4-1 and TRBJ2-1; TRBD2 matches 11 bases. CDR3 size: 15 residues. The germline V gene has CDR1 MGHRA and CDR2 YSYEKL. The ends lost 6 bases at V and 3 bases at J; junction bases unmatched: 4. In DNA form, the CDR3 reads TGCGCCAGCAGTATTACTAGCGGGAGCTACAATGAGCAGTTCTTC. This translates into CASSITSGSYNEQFF.

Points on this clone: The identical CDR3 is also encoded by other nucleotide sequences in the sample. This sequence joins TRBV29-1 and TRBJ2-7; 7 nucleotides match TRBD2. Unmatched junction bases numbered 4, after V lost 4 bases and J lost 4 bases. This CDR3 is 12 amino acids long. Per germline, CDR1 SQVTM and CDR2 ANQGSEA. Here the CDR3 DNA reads TGCAGCGTTGTCACGGGGGGATACGAGCAGTACTTC. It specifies CSVVTGGYEQYF.

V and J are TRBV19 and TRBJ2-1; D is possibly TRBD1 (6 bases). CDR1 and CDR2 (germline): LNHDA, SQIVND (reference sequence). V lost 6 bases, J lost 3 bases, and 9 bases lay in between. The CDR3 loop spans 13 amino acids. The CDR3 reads CASRQGIYNEQFF. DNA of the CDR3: TGTGCCAGTAGACAGGGTATCTACAATGAGCAGTTCTTC.

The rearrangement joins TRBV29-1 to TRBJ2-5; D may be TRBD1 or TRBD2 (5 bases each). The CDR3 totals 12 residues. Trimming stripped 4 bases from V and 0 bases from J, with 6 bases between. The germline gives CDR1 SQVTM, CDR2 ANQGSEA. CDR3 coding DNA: TGCAGCGTTGGGGGGTACCAAGAGACCCAGTACTTC. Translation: CSVGGYQETQYF.

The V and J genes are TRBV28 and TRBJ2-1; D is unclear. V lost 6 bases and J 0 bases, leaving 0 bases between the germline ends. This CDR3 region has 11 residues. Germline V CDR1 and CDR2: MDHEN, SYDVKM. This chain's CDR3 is CASSSYNEQFF. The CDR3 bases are TGTGCCAGCAGCTCCTACAATGAGCAGTTCTTC.

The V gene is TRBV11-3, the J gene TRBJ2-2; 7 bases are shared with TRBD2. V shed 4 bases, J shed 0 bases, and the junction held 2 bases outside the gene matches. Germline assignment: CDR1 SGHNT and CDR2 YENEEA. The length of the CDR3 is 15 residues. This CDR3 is CASSSSGTNTGELFF. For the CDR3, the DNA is TGTGCCAGCAGCTCTAGCGGTACGAACACCGGGGAGCTGTTTTTT.

CDR3 region: CASSYAEGQGRGYEQYF. In DNA form, the CDR3 reads TGTGCCAGCAGTTATGCGGAAGGGCAGGGGAGGGGTTACGAGCAGTACTTC. The chain uses TRBV6-2 or TRBV6-3 and TRBJ2-7; D perhaps matches TRBD2 (7 bases). The ends were cut back, 3 bases at V and 4 bases at J, with 22 bases in the middle. The CDR3 covers 17 residues. Germline CDR1 MNHEY, CDR2 SVGEGT.

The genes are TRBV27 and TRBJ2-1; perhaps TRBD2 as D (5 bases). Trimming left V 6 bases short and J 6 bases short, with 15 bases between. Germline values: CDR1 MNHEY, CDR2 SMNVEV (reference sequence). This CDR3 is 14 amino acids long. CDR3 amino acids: CASRPRVLVNEQFF. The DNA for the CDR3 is TGTGCCAGCAGGCCGCGGGTGCTAGTCAATGAGCAGTTCTTC.

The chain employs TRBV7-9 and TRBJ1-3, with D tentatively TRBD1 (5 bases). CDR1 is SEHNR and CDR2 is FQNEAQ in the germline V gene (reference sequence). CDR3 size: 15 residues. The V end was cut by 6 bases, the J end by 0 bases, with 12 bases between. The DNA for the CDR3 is TGTGCCAGCAGGGGATGGGACCACTCTGGAAACACCATATATTTT. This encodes CASRGWDHSGNTIYF.

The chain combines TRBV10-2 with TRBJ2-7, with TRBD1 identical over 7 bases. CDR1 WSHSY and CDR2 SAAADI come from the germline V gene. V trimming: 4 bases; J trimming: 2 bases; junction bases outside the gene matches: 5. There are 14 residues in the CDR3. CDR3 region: CASSAGTVPYEQYF. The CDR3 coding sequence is TGCGCCAGCAGTGCAGGGACAGTCCCCTACGAGCAGTACTTC.